The rows below give T cell receptor beta chains drawn from one sample of a study of CD8 T cells in ankylosing spondylitis. TCRdb re-called the 5' RACE reads through MiXCR, storing one row per CDR3 protein. Among hundreds of thousands of distinct CDR3 sequences listed, roughly 12% were seen once. Sequenced material: blood, either unsorted or a sorted T cell fraction (not recorded which). All receptors come from a male donor with ankylosing spondylitis. Each CDR3 is given with its conserved first and last residue. The D gene is left open where the match is weak. Clone size, where shown, is once, few, many, or a class for clones that have expanded.

CDR3,DNA,V,size,D,J
CASSSHRGVRTSGGNEQFF,TGTGCCAGCAGCTCCCACAGGGGCGTCCGGACTAGCGGGGGAAATGAGCAGTTCTTC,TRBV6-1,.,TRBD2,TRBJ2-1
CASSLGGGGEKLFF,TGTGCCAGCAGTTTAGGGGGCGGCGGTGAAAAACTGTTTTTT,TRBV12-3/TRBV12-4,many,.,TRBJ1-4
CSALGSALIYGYTF,TGCAGTGCTCTGGGGAGCGCCCTAATCTATGGCTACACCTTC,TRBV20-1,.,.,TRBJ1-2
CSARGRRGGETQYF,TGCAGTGCTAGAGGGAGAAGGGGAGGGGAGACCCAGTACTTC,TRBV20-1,many,TRBD2,TRBJ2-5
CASSLNWVTDTQYF,TGTGCCAGCAGCTTAAACTGGGTTACAGATACGCAGTATTTT,TRBV7-2,.,.,TRBJ2-3
CASSLMGVDEQFF,TGTGCCAGCAGCTTAATGGGGGTAGATGAGCAGTTCTTC,TRBV7-2,.,.,TRBJ2-1
CSVDWWGYTDTQYF,TGCAGCGTTGATTGGTGGGGCTACACAGATACGCAGTATTTT,TRBV29-1,many,.,TRBJ2-3
CASSSRGHLTDTQYF,TGTGCCAGCAGTTCTCGGGGACATCTCACAGATACGCAGTATTTT,TRBV6-5,few,.,TRBJ2-3
CASSNKRTGELFF,TGTGCCAGCAGTAACAAACGCACCGGGGAGCTGTTTTTT,TRBV6-2/TRBV6-3,.,.,TRBJ2-2
CASSFREGLSRQYF,TGTGCCAGCAGTTTTCGGGAAGGGCTAAGCAGGCAGTACTTC,TRBV12-3/TRBV12-4,few,.,TRBJ2-7
CSAALQELNYGYTF,TGCAGTGCAGCACTACAGGAGCTAAACTATGGCTACACCTTC,TRBV20-1,few,.,TRBJ1-2
CSARQPGTGHYGYTF,TGCAGTGCTAGGCAACCAGGGACAGGACACTATGGCTACACCTTC,TRBV20-1,.,TRBD1,TRBJ1-2
CASSNGTGIYATDTQYF,TGTGCCAGCAGTAACGGGACCGGGATTTACGCAACAGATACGCAGTATTTT,TRBV6-2/TRBV6-3,many,.,TRBJ2-3
CASRFDRNAGYTF,TGTGCCAGCAGATTTGACAGGAATGCTGGCTACACCTTC,TRBV2,few,.,TRBJ1-2
CSATQTGMSFF,TGCAGTGCTACTCAGACAGGGATGTCGTTTTTT,TRBV20-1,many,TRBD1,TRBJ1-4
CASSPQQGASSEQYF,TGCGCCAGCAGCCCCCAGCAGGGGGCGAGTAGCGAGCAGTACTTC,TRBV5-1,few,TRBD1,TRBJ2-7
CASSYSPHRTETQYF,TGTGCCAGCAGTTACTCGCCACACCGGACGGAGACCCAGTACTTC,TRBV6-2/TRBV6-3,.,.,TRBJ2-5
CASSPQLVGSTGELFF,TGTGCCAGCAGCCCTCAACTTGTGGGCAGCACCGGGGAGCTGTTTTTT,TRBV12-3/TRBV12-4,.,.,TRBJ2-2
CASSEALGTDNEKLFF,TGTGCCAGCAGTGAAGCGCTTGGCACGGATAATGAAAAACTGTTTTTT,TRBV6-1,few,.,TRBJ1-4
CASSSSTLRQETQYF,TGTGCCAGCAGTTCCAGTACGTTGCGGCAAGAGACCCAGTACTTC,TRBV12-3/TRBV12-4,.,.,TRBJ2-5
CASRDSNSPLHF,TGTGCCAGCCGGGACAGCAACTCACCCCTCCACTTT,TRBV4-2,many,TRBD1,TRBJ1-6
CSASLNREDTQYF,TGCAGTGCTAGCCTCAACAGGGAAGATACGCAGTATTTT,TRBV20-1,.,.,TRBJ2-3
CASSRTTSGEYNEQFF,TGTGCCAGCAGCCGAACCACTAGCGGAGAGTACAATGAGCAGTTCTTC,TRBV6-1,.,TRBD2,TRBJ2-1
CASSSRAVSYNEQFF,TGTGCCAGCAGTTCCCGGGCCGTCTCCTACAATGAGCAGTTCTTC,TRBV12-3/TRBV12-4,many,.,TRBJ2-1
CAWSVLGLRETQYF,TGTGCCTGGAGTGTACTAGGGTTGCGGGAGACCCAGTACTTC,TRBV30,few,.,TRBJ2-5
CSARFLRRNLGTGELFF,TGCAGTGCTAGGTTTTTACGGCGGAATCTGGGCACCGGGGAGCTGTTTTTT,TRBV20-1,.,.,TRBJ2-2
CSEGGRNQETQYF,TGCAGCGAAGGGGGACGGAACCAAGAGACCCAGTACTTC,TRBV29-1,.,.,TRBJ2-5
CATSRDALGRGAEAFF,TGTGCCACCAGCAGGGACGCCCTTGGGAGGGGTGCTGAAGCTTTCTTT,TRBV15,few,.,TRBJ1-1
CSARDYPGGGYTF,TGCAGTGCTAGAGATTACCCTGGGGGCGGCTACACCTTC,TRBV20-1,many,.,TRBJ1-2
CASSQGQSNTGELFF,TGTGCCAGCAGCCAGGGACAGTCGAACACCGGGGAGCTGTTTTTT,TRBV7-2,.,TRBD1,TRBJ2-2
CASSLLGRPSYEQYF,TGTGCCAGCAGCTTGTTGGGCCGGCCCTCCTACGAGCAGTACTTC,TRBV11-2,few,.,TRBJ2-7
CASSLRDVETQYF,TGTGCCAGCAGTTTACGGGACGTGGAGACCCAGTACTTC,TRBV28,few,.,TRBJ2-5
CASRGQGTNTEAFF,TGCGCCAGCAGGGGACAGGGCACGAACACTGAAGCTTTCTTT,TRBV5-1,few,TRBD1,TRBJ1-1
CASSRKWGALWNQPQHF,TGTGCCAGCAGTCGGAAGTGGGGGGCTCTTTGGAATCAGCCCCAGCATTTT,TRBV6-2/TRBV6-3,few,.,TRBJ1-5
CSAMDGISYEQYF,TGCAGTGCTATGGACGGAATCTCCTACGAGCAGTACTTC,TRBV20-1,many,.,TRBJ2-7
CASSSTGGGWNGYTF,TGCGCCAGCAGTTCGACAGGGGGCGGATGGAATGGCTACACCTTC,TRBV5-1,few,TRBD1,TRBJ1-2
CASSFGESRDEQYF,TGTGCCAGCAGCTTCGGGGAGTCTCGCGACGAGCAGTACTTC,TRBV7-9,.,.,TRBJ2-7
CSAIGTSGSGYEQYF,TGCAGTGCAATCGGGACTAGCGGGAGCGGCTACGAGCAGTACTTC,TRBV20-1,.,TRBD2,TRBJ2-7
CSARETGTANTEAFF,TGCAGTGCTAGAGAAACTGGGACAGCGAACACTGAAGCTTTCTTT,TRBV20-1,few,TRBD1,TRBJ1-1
CSALRLEGTSNTEAFF,TGCAGTGCCCTACGATTGGAGGGGACCTCGAACACTGAAGCTTTCTTT,TRBV20-1,.,.,TRBJ1-1
CAISGKTGLAYEQYF,TGTGCCATCAGTGGTAAGACAGGCCTAGCCTACGAGCAGTACTTC,TRBV10-3,many,.,TRBJ2-7
CSTLGLAGPETQYF,TGCAGCACTTTGGGACTAGCGGGGCCAGAGACCCAGTACTTC,TRBV29-1,few,TRBD2,TRBJ2-5